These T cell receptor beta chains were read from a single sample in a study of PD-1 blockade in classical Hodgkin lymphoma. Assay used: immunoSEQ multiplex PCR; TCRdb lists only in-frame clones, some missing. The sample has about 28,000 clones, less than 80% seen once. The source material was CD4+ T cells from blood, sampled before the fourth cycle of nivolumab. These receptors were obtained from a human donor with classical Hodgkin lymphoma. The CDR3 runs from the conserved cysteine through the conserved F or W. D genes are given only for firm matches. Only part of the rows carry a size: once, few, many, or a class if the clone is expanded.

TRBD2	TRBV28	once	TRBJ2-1	TGTGCCAGCAGTCTAGGGAGCGGGAGTTCCCACAATGAGCAGTTCTTC	CASSLGSGSSHNEQFF
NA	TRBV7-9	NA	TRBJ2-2	TGTGCCACCGATCCGGGACCCACCGGGGAGCTGTTTTTT	CATDPGPTGELFF
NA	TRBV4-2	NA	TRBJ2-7	TGTGCCAGCAGCCAAGATTATCCCCCGCGGCCCTACGAGCAGTACTTC	CASSQDYPPRPYEQYF
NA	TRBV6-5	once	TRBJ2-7	TGTGCCAGCAGTTACCCCCTCGGGCTGGTATACGAGCAGTACTTC	CASSYPLGLVYEQYF
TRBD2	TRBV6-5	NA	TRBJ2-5	TGTGCCAGTAGCGGGGGTGTGGGAGAGACCCAGTACTTC	CASSGGVGETQYF
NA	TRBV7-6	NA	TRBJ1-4	TGTGCCAGCAGCTGGAACCCGGGACTCTCTAATGAAAAACTGTTTTTT	CASSWNPGLSNEKLFF
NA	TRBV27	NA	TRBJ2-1	TGTGCCAGCACCCCCCCGACCGGAGGGGGGGGGCAGAATGAGCAGTTCTTC	CASTPPTGGGGQNEQFF
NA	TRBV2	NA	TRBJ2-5	TGTGCCAGCAGTGAAACGGCTAGGGAAGAGACCCAGTACTTC	CASSETAREETQYF
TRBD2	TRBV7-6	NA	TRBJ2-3	TGTGCCAGCAGCTACTATAGCGGGAGAGGCACAGATACGCAGTATTTT	CASSYYSGRGTDTQYF
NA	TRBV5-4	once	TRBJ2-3	TGTGCCAGCAGCTTGGATCCGGGGGTCACAGATACGCAGTATTTT	CASSLDPGVTDTQYF
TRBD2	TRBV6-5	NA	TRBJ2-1	TGTGCCAGCAGTTACGGGACTAGCGCCTACAATGAGCAGTTCTTC	CASSYGTSAYNEQFF
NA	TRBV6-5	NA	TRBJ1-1	TGTGCCAGCAGTTTCGCCACTCGGGGCACTGAAGCTTTCTTT	CASSFATRGTEAFF
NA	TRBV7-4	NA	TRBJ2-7	TGTGCCACCCACCCCCAGATCCGGACAGACTGCTCCTACGAGCAGTACTTC	CATHPQIRTDCSYEQYF
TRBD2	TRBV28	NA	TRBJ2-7	TGTGCCAGCACCACAGCGGGAGGGCGGGAGCAGTACTTC	CASTTAGGREQYF
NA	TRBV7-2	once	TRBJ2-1	TGTGCCAGCAGCTTAGTAGCTGTTATCAATGAGCAGTTCTTC	CASSLVAVINEQFF
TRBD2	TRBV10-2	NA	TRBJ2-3	TGCGCCAGCAGTGCTCGACTAGCGGGAGTCCCAGATACGCAGTATTTT	CASSARLAGVPDTQYF
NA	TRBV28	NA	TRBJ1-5	TGTGCCAGCACTATAAGTATTAGCAATCAGCCCCAGCATTTT	CASTISISNQPQHF
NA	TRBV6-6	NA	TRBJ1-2	TGTGCCAGCAGTTCTACGACCCAAGCTAACTATGGCTACACCTTC	CASSSTTQANYGYTF
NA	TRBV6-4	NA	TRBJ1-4	TGTGCCAGCAGTGACAAAGACGGTCGCTGGGTCAAAAGGCTGTTTTTT	CASSDKDGRWVKRLFF
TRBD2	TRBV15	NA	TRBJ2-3	TGTGCCACCAGCAGAGCACTAGCGGGGTTCACAGATACGCAGTATTTT	CATSRALAGFTDTQYF
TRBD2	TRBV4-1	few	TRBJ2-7	TGCGCCAGCAGCCAAGAGAAGCCGGTGCCGGGACTAACCACCTACGAGCAGTACTTC	CASSQEKPVPGLTTYEQYF
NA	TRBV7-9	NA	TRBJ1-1	TGTGCCAGCAGCAAACAGGGATGGGTGAACACTGAAGCTTTCTTT	CASSKQGWVNTEAFF
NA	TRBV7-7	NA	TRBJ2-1	TGTGCCAGCAGCTTACGGGACACGAGCTCCTACAATGAGCAGTTCTTC	CASSLRDTSSYNEQFF
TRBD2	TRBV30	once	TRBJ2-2	TGTGCCTGGAGCCGAATTCGAGGGCCTAAGCGGGAGGATAATACCGGGGAGCTGTTTTTT	CAWSRIRGPKREDNTGELFF
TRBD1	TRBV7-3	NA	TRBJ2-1	TGTGCCAGCAGCACCAGGGGGACAGGGCTAGCGGACAATGAGCAGTTCTTC	CASSTRGTGLADNEQFF
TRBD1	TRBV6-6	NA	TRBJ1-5	TGTGCCAGCAGTACACAGGGGGTACGCAATCAGCCCCAGCATTTT	CASSTQGVRNQPQHF
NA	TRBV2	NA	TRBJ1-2	TGTGCCAGCAGGGAGGGGCCGGGGGGCTACACCTTC	CASREGPGGYTF